One TCR beta chain is described in this entry. This specimen comes from a study of preoperative IRX-2 immunotherapy in early breast cancer. Specified treatment: preoperative locoregional IRX-2 cytokine immunotherapy. This phase Ib study tested locoregional IRX-2 cytokine immunotherapy given before surgery. Data came from immunoSEQ multiplex PCR; TCRdb stores just in-frame clones and leaves some out. The data show around 30,000 clones, just under 80% seen once. Per germline, CDR1 SGHRS and CDR2 YFSETQ. Trimming pared 3 bases from V and 2 bases from J, leaving 14 bases between. This CDR3 comprises 15 residues.

The V and J genes are TRBV5-1 and TRBJ2-5, with D possibly matching TRBD1 (6 bases). This specimen consisted of lymph node tissue, obtained before IRX-2 immunotherapy. This TCR was recovered from a human donor with breast cancer. CDR3 loop: CASSSSPGQQETQYF. Here the CDR3 DNA reads TGCGCCAGCAGCTCCTCCCCCGGACAGCAAGAGACCCAGTACTTC. The complete variable domain, with remaining parts taken from reference TRBV5-1 and TRBJ2-5, reads KAGVTQTPRYLIKTRGQQVTLSCSPISGHRSVSWYQQTPGQGLQFLFEYFSETQRNKGNFPGRFSGRQFSNSRSEMNVSTLELGDSALYLCASSSSPGQQETQYFGPGTRLLVL.